Listed below are T cell receptor beta chains from one sample, sequenced in a study of blood T cell repertoires in COVID-19. Assay: immunoSEQ multiplex PCR; the TCRdb copy retains only in-frame clones and omits some. The table records tens of thousands of clones, approximately 88% of them present only once. The source material was peripheral blood. Every receptor here comes from a man aged 45-65 years with COVID-19, enrolled during active disease. CDR3s include the opening cysteine and the closing phenylalanine or tryptophan. The order of the fields is clone size, D gene, CDR3 length, V gene, J gene, CDR3 DNA, CDR3 protein. The D gene is left open where the match is weak. Clone size is given for some rows only: seen once, a few or many times, or a class if the clone is expanded.

clone size: .; D gene: TRBD1; CDR3 length: 15; V gene: TRBV18; J gene: TRBJ2-5; CDR3 DNA: TGTGCCAGCTCACCACAACAGGGGGCGCAGGAGACCCAGTACTTC; CDR3 protein: CASSPQQGAQETQYF
clone size: .; D gene: .; CDR3 length: 14; V gene: TRBV6-2/TRBV6-3; J gene: TRBJ2-7; CDR3 DNA: TGTGCCAGCAGTTCCGGAATGACAACCTACGAGCAGTACTTC; CDR3 protein: CASSSGMTTYEQYF
clone size: .; D gene: .; CDR3 length: 14; V gene: TRBV6-1; J gene: TRBJ2-4; CDR3 DNA: TGTGCCAGCAGTGAAACTCGGGGCGGGGACCCTCGGTACTTC; CDR3 protein: CASSETRGGDPRYF
clone size: .; D gene: TRBD1; CDR3 length: 15; V gene: TRBV4-3; J gene: TRBJ1-1; CDR3 DNA: TGCGCCAGCAGCCAAGATTTTACAGGGGACACTGAAGCTTTCTTT; CDR3 protein: CASSQDFTGDTEAFF
clone size: .; D gene: .; CDR3 length: 14; V gene: TRBV12-5; J gene: TRBJ2-5; CDR3 DNA: TGTGCTAGTGGCTACGGGGAGTACCAAGAGACCCAGTACTTC; CDR3 protein: CASGYGEYQETQYF
clone size: .; D gene: TRBD1; CDR3 length: 15; V gene: TRBV7-3; J gene: TRBJ2-7; CDR3 DNA: TGTGCCAGCAGCCACCCGGGACAGGGTGCTTTCAAGCAGTACTTC; CDR3 protein: CASSHPGQGAFKQYF
clone size: once; D gene: .; CDR3 length: 15; V gene: TRBV7-3; J gene: TRBJ1-1; CDR3 DNA: TGTGCCAGCAGCTTAACCCCGGGGGAGAACACTGAAGCTTTCTTT; CDR3 protein: CASSLTPGENTEAFF
clone size: .; D gene: TRBD1; CDR3 length: 17; V gene: TRBV18; J gene: TRBJ2-7; CDR3 DNA: TGTGCCAGCTCACCGACCCTCGCGGCAGGGGGTTCCTACGAGCAGTACTTC; CDR3 protein: CASSPTLAAGGSYEQYF
clone size: .; D gene: .; CDR3 length: 15; V gene: TRBV10-3; J gene: TRBJ2-2; CDR3 DNA: TGTGCCATCAGTGCGGGGGATACGAACACCGGGGAGCTGTTTTTT; CDR3 protein: CAISAGDTNTGELFF
clone size: .; D gene: TRBD2; CDR3 length: 15; V gene: TRBV5-4; J gene: TRBJ2-5; CDR3 DNA: TGTGCCAGCAGCTTGGACCTAGCGGGAGAAGAGACCCAGTACTTC; CDR3 protein: CASSLDLAGEETQYF
clone size: once; D gene: .; CDR3 length: 14; V gene: TRBV11-2; J gene: TRBJ2-1; CDR3 DNA: TGTGCCAGCAGCTTAGTATCTAGGCCCAATGAGCAGTTCTTC; CDR3 protein: CASSLVSRPNEQFF
clone size: .; D gene: .; CDR3 length: 15; V gene: TRBV7-2; J gene: TRBJ1-5; CDR3 DNA: TGTGCCAGCAGCTTAGAGTTGTCGTTCAGGCAGCCCCAGCATTTT; CDR3 protein: CASSLELSFRQPQHF
clone size: once; D gene: .; CDR3 length: 12; V gene: TRBV9; J gene: TRBJ1-6; CDR3 DNA: TGTGCCAGCAGCGTAGGGGGCTTTCCCCTCCACTTT; CDR3 protein: CASSVGGFPLHF
clone size: .; D gene: TRBD2; CDR3 length: 14; V gene: TRBV7-2; J gene: TRBJ2-5; CDR3 DNA: TGTGCCAGCAGTTATCAGGGAGGGCAAGAGACCCAGTACTTC; CDR3 protein: CASSYQGGQETQYF
clone size: few; D gene: .; CDR3 length: 15; V gene: TRBV7-9; J gene: TRBJ1-2; CDR3 DNA: TGTGCCAGCAGCTTAGAAGGGGGACCAAACTATGGCTACACCTTC; CDR3 protein: CASSLEGGPNYGYTF
clone size: .; D gene: TRBD1; CDR3 length: 15; V gene: TRBV6-5; J gene: TRBJ1-2; CDR3 DNA: TGTGCCAGCAGCCAGAACAGGGGCTCTAACTATGGCTACACCTTC; CDR3 protein: CASSQNRGSNYGYTF
clone size: .; D gene: TRBD1; CDR3 length: 16; V gene: TRBV6-5; J gene: TRBJ1-5; CDR3 DNA: TGTGCCAGCAGTTACCGTCGACAGGGAGGCAATCAGCCCCAGCATTTT; CDR3 protein: CASSYRRQGGNQPQHF
clone size: .; D gene: .; CDR3 length: 14; V gene: TRBV5-4; J gene: TRBJ1-2; CDR3 DNA: TGTGCCAGCAGCCCCCGGGACATGGGCTATGGCTACACCTTC; CDR3 protein: CASSPRDMGYGYTF
clone size: .; D gene: TRBD1; CDR3 length: 15; V gene: TRBV28; J gene: TRBJ2-3; CDR3 DNA: TGTGCCAGCAGTTCATCGGGACAGCTACCAGATACGCAGTATTTT; CDR3 protein: CASSSSGQLPDTQYF
clone size: .; D gene: TRBD1; CDR3 length: 14; V gene: TRBV7-2; J gene: TRBJ1-4; CDR3 DNA: TGTGCCAGCAGCTTTAGGACAGGGCCTGAAAAACTGTTTTTT; CDR3 protein: CASSFRTGPEKLFF